These T cell receptor beta chains were read from a single sample in a study of neurological immune-mediated disorders. A single record per CDR3 protein comes from TCRdb applying MiXCR to the 5' RACE reads. The profile covers tens of thousands of distinct CDR3 sequences, with 6% to 8.5% appearing a single time and roughly 4.5% taken by the ten largest. The sample taken for sequencing was PBMCs. The receptors originated from a woman aged 40 to 55 in good health. The CDR3 runs from the conserved cysteine through the conserved F or W. D genes are given only for firm matches.

d_gene	v_gene	j_gene	CDR3aa
TRBD2	TRBV7-2	TRBJ2-7	CASSLVSGASYEQYF
TRBD1	TRBV2	TRBJ1-2	CASSELVGQAKGYTF
-	TRBV19	TRBJ1-1	CASSIGALNTVAFF
-	TRBV20-1	TRBJ1-5	CSAREAGYSNQPQHF
-	TRBV7-9	TRBJ2-5	CASSSPWEGGETQYF
-	TRBV20-1	TRBJ2-7	CSARDQGSGGDEQYF
TRBD1	TRBV3-1	TRBJ2-7	CASSQAFPGQGGGEQYF
-	TRBV10-3	TRBJ1-4	CAISVERDEKLFF
-	TRBV9	TRBJ2-7	CASSPHAGANSYEQYF
TRBD1	TRBV5-1	TRBJ1-2	CASSLMAGGDYGYTF
-	TRBV18	TRBJ2-3	CASSSRDTSTDTQYF
TRBD2	TRBV5-5	TRBJ2-7	CASSFSGSYEQYF
-	TRBV20-1	TRBJ2-7	CSADSMAASSYEQYF
-	TRBV7-3	TRBJ2-1	CASSVWSGEQFF
-	TRBV27	TRBJ2-5	CASSSYRAEGRQKTQYF
-	TRBV10-3	TRBJ2-7	CAISGRDITYEKYF
TRBD1	TRBV18	TRBJ1-1	CASSQLGAGGTGNTEAFF
TRBD1	TRBV9	TRBJ1-4	CASSVSGQGNEKLFF
-	TRBV11-2	TRBJ2-3	CASSSLGTQYF
-	TRBV12-3/TRBV12-4	TRBJ2-5	CASRGGLQETQYF
TRBD1	TRBV6-6	TRBJ2-1	CASSPGQGRHEQFF
-	TRBV10-3	TRBJ2-2	CAISESTRTGELFF
TRBD1	TRBV20-1	TRBJ1-2	CSATGTGDNYGYTF
-	TRBV18	TRBJ2-3	CASSLTRRQGDTQYF
-	TRBV3-1	TRBJ1-5	CASSQKGAGTNQPQHF
-	TRBV28	TRBJ1-2	CASSYPGVANYGYTF
TRBD2	TRBV9	TRBJ2-3	CASSVIGGGYGNTDTQYF
TRBD2	TRBV29-1	TRBJ2-4	CSVEGRPSGSLGGDGNIQYF
-	TRBV5-1	TRBJ1-4	CASSLSATNEKLFF
-	TRBV20-1	TRBJ1-5	CSARDPEGGQPQHF
TRBD2	TRBV4-1	TRBJ2-1	CASSQERSGGPRNEQFF
-	TRBV6-5	TRBJ2-3	CASSYSASSEIRYF
-	TRBV6-1	TRBJ2-7	CASSEGIRKGGAEQYF
TRBD1	TRBV10-3	TRBJ2-3	CAISDGQVGDTQYF
-	TRBV18	TRBJ2-2	CASSLTADTGELFF
-	TRBV28	TRBJ2-3	CASSLSGRGYTDTQYF
TRBD2	TRBV5-1	TRBJ2-1	CASGTSGGALVKDEQFF
-	TRBV12-3/TRBV12-4	TRBJ2-5	CASSLTQETQYF
-	TRBV7-3	TRBJ2-5	CASSFGGSGETQYF
-	TRBV29-1	TRBJ2-2	CSVQGGNGELFF
TRBD2	TRBV6-2/TRBV6-3	TRBJ2-7	CASSSLRLADSYEQYF
TRBD2	TRBV7-2	TRBJ2-2	CASSPPGGITGELFF